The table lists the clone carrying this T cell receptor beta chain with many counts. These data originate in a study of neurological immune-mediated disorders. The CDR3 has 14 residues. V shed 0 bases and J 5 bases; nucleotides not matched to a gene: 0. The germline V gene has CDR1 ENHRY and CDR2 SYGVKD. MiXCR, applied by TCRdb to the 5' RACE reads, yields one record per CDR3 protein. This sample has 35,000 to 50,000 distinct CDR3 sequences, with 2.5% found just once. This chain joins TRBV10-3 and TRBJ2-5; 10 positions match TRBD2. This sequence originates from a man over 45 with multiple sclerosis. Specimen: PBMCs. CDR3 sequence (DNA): TGTGCCATCAGTGAGTCGACTAGCGGGGAGACCCAGTACTTC. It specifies CAISESTSGETQYF.